The clone carrying this T cell receptor beta chain was detected only a few times. V lost 4 bases and J lost 0; bases outside the gene matches: 2. This CDR3 has 15 amino acids. Germline values: CDR1 SGHRS, CDR2 YFSETQ. Sequencing used immunoSEQ multiplex PCR; TCRdb keeps in-frame clones, though not all of them. The table lists some 310,000 clones, almost 90% of them singletons. This entry comes from a study of blood T cell repertoires in COVID-19. The chain combines TRBV5-1 with TRBJ2-1; 9 bases line up with TRBD2. Specimen: peripheral blood. The TCR comes from a woman in her twenties or thirties with COVID-19, enrolled during active disease. The DNA of the CDR3 is TGCGCCAGCAGCCCTAGCGGGACCTCCTACAATGAGCAGTTCTTC. This codes for CASSPSGTSYNEQFF.